The clone carrying this TCR beta chain was recorded a few times. Its antigen remains unknown. Germline lookup yields CDR1 PRHDT and CDR2 FYEKMQ (reference sequence). The CDR3 is made up of 14 amino acids. V was trimmed by 6 bases and J by 5 bases, leaving 16 bases between them. The data were taken from a study of blood T cells in healthy people across ages. Study-wide points: Donor CMV infection status was unknown, possibly confounding age-related changes in expanded clonotypes.

Primed by a sample-barcoded 5' primer and a J-beta primer mix, a second PCR proceeded for 7 to 11 cycles. Samples each returned at least 2.5 million CDR3-containing paired-end reads. TCRdb analysed the 5' RACE reads with MiXCR anew, one entry per CDR3 protein. The repertoire consists of roughly 800,000 distinct CDR3 sequences, with 58% occurring once and the leading ten covering approximately 21%. The genes are TRBV13 and TRBJ1-1, with D unclear. The sequenced sample consisted of blood. The receptor comes from a man aged 25 to 40 in good health. As DNA, the CDR3 is TGTGCCAGCAGTGATACGGGGATGAGGACTGAAGCTTTCTTT. Protein sequence: CASSDTGMRTEAFF.